This T cell receptor beta chain was sequenced for a study of cytomegalovirus exposure and HLA in healthy donors. Study information: From donors who were HLA-typed, an early data release held 80 million to 85 million unique TCRs. Study results and caveats: Across HLA loci, a later analysis found differing TCR association rates, with DRB1 most and HLA-C fewest. Later analysis associated a missense DCLRE1C variant with TCR beta V- and J-gene trimming. As a later analysis revealed, most CMV-associated TCR beta chains appeared HLA-restricted.

Primers: 60 Vbeta forward and 13 Jbeta reverse. The table came from immunoSEQ multiplex PCR; TCRdb's copy has only in-frame clones and leaves some out. The sample holds 190,000 or so clones, about 80% seen once. Regarding this clone: Antigen specificity is unknown.

The V gene's germline CDR1 is GTSNPN and CDR2 SVGIG (reference sequence). With V trimmed by 5 bases and J by 5 bases, 8 bases remained unmatched. The CDR3 spans 13 residues. Sequenced material: PBMCs. This receptor was identified in a boy aged 5 to 17 in good health and CMV-seronegative. V is TRBV30 and J is TRBJ2-7, with TRBD1 identical over 8 bases. CDR3 amino acids: CAWDQGAINEQYF. The CDR3, as DNA: TGTGCCTGGGATCAGGGGGCGATAAACGAGCAGTACTTC. Together with reference TRBV30 and TRBJ2-7, the CDR3 gives the full variable domain: SQTIHQWPATLVQPVGSPLSLECTVEGTSNPNLYWYRQAAGRGLQLLFYSVGIGQISSEVPQNLSASRPQDRQFILSSKKLLLSDSGFYLCAWDQGAINEQYFGPGTRLTVT.